Each of the 14 T cell receptor beta chains below was sequenced from the same sample in a study of T cell responses to AZD1222 COVID-19 vaccine. Sequencing used immunoSEQ multiplex PCR; TCRdb keeps in-frame clones, though not all of them. The repertoire includes 150,000 to 200,000 clones, more than 80% of them detected once, and around 4.3% sits in the top ten. The sequencing here drew on peripheral blood, taken on day 0 of AZD1222 vaccination. All receptors derive from an adult in good health.

The chain is built from TRBV2 and TRBJ1-1; 9 nucleotides agree with TRBD1. J gave up 3 bases and V 6 bases, and 14 bases lay outside the gene matches. Germline V gives CDR1 SNHLY, CDR2 FYNNEI. The CDR3 runs to 17 residues. CDR3 residues: CASRALLQGAGYTEAFF. The CDR3 region has the DNA TGTGCCAGCAGGGCTTTACTACAGGGGGCAGGGTACACTGAAGCTTTCTTT.

The gene calls are TRBV3-1 (or the pseudogene TRBV3-2) and TRBJ2-5, with D perhaps matching TRBD1 or TRBD2 (6 bases each). CDR3 length: 16 residues. CDR1 LGHDT and CDR2 YNNKEL come from the germline V gene (reference sequence). The V gene lost 0 bases and the J gene lost 7 bases, with 18 bases spanning the gap. The CDR3, as DNA: TGTGCCAGCAGCCAAGATCACGGGGGCCTACCGGGGACCCAGTACTTC. This sequence encodes CASSQDHGGLPGTQYF.

CDR3 sequence reads: CASSLGFTYEQYF. The CDR3 bases are TGTGCCAGCAGCTTAGGATTCACCTACGAGCAGTACTTC. This sequence joins TRBV5-6 and TRBJ2-7, with unresolved D. This CDR3 has 13 amino acids. Trimming took off 2 bases at V and 2 bases at J, with 8 bases between the two ends. Per the germline V gene, CDR1 is SGHDT and CDR2 is YYEEEE.

This chain joins TRBV28 and TRBJ1-5; tentatively, D is TRBD1 (6 bases). Germline V gene sequence: CDR1 MDHEN, CDR2 SYDVKM. V lost 3 bases and J 3 bases, leaving 15 bases between the germline ends. The CDR3 has 16 residues. The CDR3 region is CASSLEGGGPNQPQHF. The CDR3 bases are TGTGCCAGCAGTTTGGAAGGGGGGGGGCCCAATCAGCCCCAGCATTTT.

The chain employs TRBV5-4 and TRBJ2-3; TRBD2 matches 9 bases. The germline CDR1 and CDR2 sequences are SGHNT and YYREEE (reference sequence). The CDR3 sequence is 15 residues long. With V trimmed by 5 bases and J by 2 bases, 6 bases remained unmatched. CDR3 DNA: TGTGCCAGCAGGCGAGGCGGGGGGGCCACAGATACGCAGTATTTT. Residues: CASRRGGGATDTQYF.

J is TRBJ2-7 and V is TRBV6-5, with 7 bases aligning to TRBD2. V lost 6 bases and J lost 2; bases outside the gene matches: 4. The CDR3 loop spans 13 amino acids. From germline, CDR1 is MNHEY and CDR2 SVGAGI. Here the CDR3 reads CASRPSGTYEQYF. As DNA, the CDR3 is TGTGCCAGCAGACCTAGCGGCACCTACGAGCAGTACTTC.

The rearrangement joins TRBV29-1 to TRBJ1-2; possibly TRBD1 for D (6 bases). Germline V gene lookup returns CDR1 SQVTM and CDR2 ANQGSEA. V was shortened by 6 bases and J by 3 bases, with 23 bases between the two germline ends. This CDR3 spans 16 amino acids. The CDR3 reads CSVASWTENYHYGYTF. CDR3 coding DNA: TGCAGCGTGGCGAGCTGGACAGAGAATTATCACTATGGCTACACCTTC.

The chain carries TRBV6-5 and TRBJ2-7; 11 nucleotides line up with TRBD1. The CDR3 runs 16 residues. V lost 2 bases to trimming and J lost 1 base; unmatched junction nucleotides: 4. Looked up from germline, CDR1 is MNHEY and CDR2 is SVGAGI. CDR3 protein: CASSYRTGGMSYEQYF. The CDR3 DNA follows: TGTGCCAGCAGTTACAGGACAGGGGGCATGTCCTACGAGCAGTACTTC.

The chain links TRBV6-6 to TRBJ1-3; D call uncertain. Between the trimmed V and J ends, which lost 8 bases and 2 bases, there was a span of 16 bases. Germline V gene lookup returns CDR1 MNHNY and CDR2 SVGAGI (reference sequence). The CDR3 contains 15 residues. CDR3 residues: CASGNREGAGNTIYF. CDR3 sequence (DNA): TGTGCCAGCGGTAATCGAGAGGGAGCTGGAAACACCATATATTTT.

The V call is TRBV7-9, the J call TRBJ1-5; no clear D gene. Trimming shortened V by 1 base and J by 6 bases, and 7 bases separated the two germline ends. The CDR3 loop spans 13 amino acids. Germline CDR1 reads SEHNR; CDR2 reads FQNEAQ (reference sequence). The CDR3 DNA sequence: TGTGCCAGCAGCTTAGGAGGACGTCAGCCCCAGCATTTT. It translates to CASSLGGRQPQHF.

In DNA form, the CDR3 reads TGTGCCAGCAGTGAACAGGGGGTCTATCCTTACGAGCAGTACTTC. Amino acids: CASSEQGVYPYEQYF. The rearrangement joins TRBV2 to TRBJ2-7, with 7 nucleotides matching TRBD1. The CDR3 contains 15 residues. With 2 bases clipped from V and 4 bases from J, the junction kept 8 bases outside the gene matches. Germline V gives CDR1 SNHLY, CDR2 FYNNEI.

The chain carries TRBV4-2 and TRBJ2-3, with TRBD2 identical over 7 bases. This CDR3 spans 16 amino acids. Germline V lookup: CDR1 LGHNA, CDR2 YNFKEQ. V trimming: 1 base; J trimming: 7 bases; junction bases outside the gene matches: 11. The chain's CDR3 is CASSQGTRAGINTQYF. As DNA, the CDR3 is TGTGCCAGCAGCCAAGGGACTCGAGCGGGGATAAATACGCAGTATTTT.

This sequence joins TRBV2 and TRBJ2-3, with D perhaps matching TRBD1 (5 bases). The germline V and J ends were trimmed by 7 bases and 6 bases, with 29 bases remaining between them. Germline CDR1 SNHLY, CDR2 FYNNEI. CDR3 length equals 18 residues. The CDR3 DNA reads TGTGCCAGCATCCATCGGTTCGTAGGGGATACGACAAGGGATACGCAGTATTTT. The encoded protein is CASIHRFVGDTTRDTQYF.

The rearrangement uses TRBV11-2 and TRBJ2-1; weak D call: TRBD2 (6 bases). The CDR3 sequence is 14 residues long. The V gene lost 2 bases and the J gene lost 5 bases, with 10 bases spanning the gap. Germline assignment: CDR1 SGHAT and CDR2 FQNNGV. The CDR3 DNA sequence: TGTGCCAGCAGCTTAAACGTAGCGGACAATGAGCAGTTCTTC. This sequence encodes CASSLNVADNEQFF.